The subject of this entry is one TCR beta chain. The antigen it binds to is not known. Base quality data are lacking; no much larger clone is found one base away. The trial excluded patients who had a history of autoimmune disease or were on systemic immunosuppression. In every dose cohort, peripheral blood was drawn for TCR sequencing at baseline, cycle 4 day 1, and cycle 7 day 1. Samples came from an open-label, multicenter, first-in-human phase I dose-escalation trial of ivuxolimab. Adults with locally advanced or metastatic head and neck squamous cell, hepatocellular, melanoma or renal cell carcinoma were enrolled in the trial. Before TCR sequencing, CD4+ T cells and CD8+ T cells from peripheral blood were sorted into separate populations. Measured from the cysteine to the phenylalanine, the CDR3 is 13 residues long. Just CDR3 DNA is preserved here, 39 bases in frame from base 1. Reading the germline V gene gives CDR1 MNHEY and CDR2 SVGAGI. The V and J ends are trimmed by 0 bases and 4 bases, leaving 5 bases between them.

Genomic DNA was extracted from sorted cells for sequencing of the TCRbeta CDR3 region. TCRbeta CDR3 regions were sequenced using the immunoSEQ Assay. The immuneACCESS repertoire file appears here via TCRdb, limited to in-frame rearrangements. These files lack a portion of the clones; in checked studies, under half of the deficit traces to unresolved V genes, and the cause of the others is not known. In this sample the table shows about 28,000 clones, about 80% of which occur a single time. Jointly, the top ten make up 11% of the sample. The sample comes from a study of OX40 agonist ivuxolimab in advanced cancers. Turning to the overall study: Ivuxolimab was a fully human IgG2 agonistic monoclonal antibody targeting the costimulatory receptor OX40 (CD134). Intravenous ivuxolimab was administered to patients every 2 weeks at six dose levels: 0.01, 0.1, 0.3, 1.5, 3 and 10 mg/kg. Among the approximately 54 dose-escalation patients, around 19 had hepatocellular carcinoma, about 15 melanoma, 9 renal cell carcinoma and 9 head and neck cancer. In the dose-escalation cohort, approximately 80% of patients were male, and the mean age was 60 years with a range of about 20 to 80. Patients were allowed to have had prior anti-PD-1, anti-PD-L1 or anti-CTLA-4 therapy, and approximately 43% of the dose-escalation patients had previously received checkpoint inhibitors. Three dose-escalation patients achieved partial responses, one with hepatocellular carcinoma and two with cutaneous melanoma. The point of sequencing TCRbeta in the periphery was to test whether ivuxolimab changed TCR sequence diversity and drove clonal T-cell expansion. The paper reports the monotherapy dose-escalation portion (N = 52 patients) of the phase I ivuxolimab trial.

The paper's findings and limits, for the study overall: After ivuxolimab, CD8+ T cells had more expanded clones than CD4+ T cells on average. In the 0.1-3.0 mg/kg groups, partial responders were among the patients with the lowest normalized peripheral clonal expansion, particularly in CD8+ T cells. Low levels of normalized T-cell clonal expansion were also seen in some nonresponding patients. Which antigens the clonally expanded peripheral T cells were specific for was not determined. At doses of 0.1 to 3.0 mg/kg, clonal expansion of both CD4+ and CD8+ blood T cells was observed from baseline to week 6.

Sample: CD4+ or CD8+ T cells sorted from blood, taken in a trial of the OX40 agonist ivuxolimab. The source is an adult with an advanced solid tumor such as melanoma, head and neck, liver or kidney cancer. Here the chain combines TRBV6-5 and TRBJ2-3, with TRBD2 as a weak D call on 5 bases. The DNA sequence is as follows: TGTGCCAGCAGTTACTCGGACTCAGATACGCAGTATTTT. This encodes CASSYSDSDTQYF.